A single sample is the source of the 11 T cell receptor beta chains below, sequenced in a study of sequential checkpoint blockade in melanoma (dated by TCRdb to between 2019 and 2020). To prepare the library, the immunoSEQ multiplex PCR assay was applied. TCRdb provides this immuneACCESS table in a form limited to in-frame rearrangements. Some clones are lacking; in checked studies, under half of them reflect an unresolved V gene, and why the rest are absent is not known. Within this sample are roughly 29,000 clones, with 65% to 85% of them counted one time only. The ten largest clonotypes hold around 17% of the sample. Taken with the paper, the label for treatment or condition translates to: randomized to nivolumab then ipilimumab (arm A) or the reverse (arm B). This material consisted of CD8+ T cells sorted from blood (inferred from file names), taken from a patient given nivolumab and ipilimumab in sequence. These receptors came from a human donor with melanoma.

The gene calls are TRBV5-8 and TRBJ2-7, with D perhaps TRBD1 (5 bases). Germline V gene lookup returns CDR1 SGHTS and CDR2 YDEGEE. V gave up 0 bases and J gave up 3 bases, with 13 bases separating them. The CDR3 is 15 amino acids. CDR3 region: CASSLAQGAVYEQYF. CDR3 bases: TGTGCCAGCAGCTTGGCCCAGGGCGCCGTCTACGAGCAGTACTTC. Supplemented by reference TRBV5-8 and TRBJ2-7, the full variable domain reads EAGVTQSPTHLIKTRGQQATLRCSPISGHTSVYWYQQALGLGLQFLLWYDEGEERNRGNFPPRFSGRQFPNYSSELNVNALELEDSALYLCASSLAQGAVYEQYFGPGTRLTVT.

This clone was observed a few times. This chain links TRBV11-1 with TRBJ2-1, with 10 nucleotides matching TRBD2. The CDR3 is 13 amino acids. Germline V gene sequence: CDR1 SGHAT, CDR2 FQDESV (reference sequence). Trimming cost V 5 bases and J 9 bases; bases outside gene matches: 4. The DNA of the CDR3 is TGTGCCAGCAGCCAGCGGGAGGGCCCTGAGCAGTTCTTC. It yields the protein CASSQREGPEQFF.

The V gene is TRBV27, the J gene TRBJ2-7; D possibly corresponds to TRBD2 (5 bases). Germline V lookup: CDR1 MNHEY, CDR2 SMNVEV (reference sequence). Trimming took 7 bases from V and 7 from J, leaving 14 bases between them. CDR3 length: 12 residues. CDR3 sequence: CASNLTPGEQYF. CDR3 nucleotide sequence: TGTGCCAGCAACCTTACCCCGGGGGAGCAGTACTTC.

The chain joins TRBV15 to TRBJ1-5, with 10 bases that match TRBD1. V trimming: 0 bases; J trimming: 2 bases; junction bases outside the gene matches: 7. Per germline, CDR1 LNHNV and CDR2 YYDKDF (reference sequence). This CDR3 has 18 residues. Here the CDR3 reads CATSRDSGTGVGNQPQHF. Here the CDR3 DNA reads TGTGCCACCAGCAGAGATAGTGGGACAGGGGTCGGCAATCAGCCCCAGCATTTT.

The genes are TRBV4-3 and TRBJ1-2, with 7 bases matching TRBD1. Germline V gives CDR1 LGHNA, CDR2 YSLEER. The CDR3 has 15 residues. V shed 0 bases, J shed 3 bases, and the junction held 4 bases outside the gene matches. CDR3 protein: CASSQETTGYYGYTF. The CDR3 DNA sequence: TGCGCCAGCAGCCAAGAAACGACAGGGTACTATGGCTACACCTTC.

CDR3 DNA sequence: TGTGCCAGCAGCCAATTAGCCAATGAGCAGTTCTTC. It is translated as CASSQLANEQFF. V and J are TRBV9 and TRBJ2-1; D is unresolved. The CDR3 has 12 amino acids. The germline V gene has CDR1 SGDLS and CDR2 YYNGEE. Between the trimmed V and J ends, which lost 4 bases and 6 bases, there was a span of 8 bases.

This clone was detected only once. CDR3 bases: TGTGCCAGCAGCTCTTTCGGCGGAGACTCTGGAAACACCATATATTTT. Protein sequence: CASSSFGGDSGNTIYF. The J gene is TRBJ1-3, the V gene TRBV7-6; unclear D gene. The CDR3 loop spans 16 amino acids. The germline V gene encodes CDR1 SGHVS and CDR2 FNYEAQ. V was trimmed by 4 bases and J by 0 bases, leaving 13 bases between them.

This chain connects TRBV27 to TRBJ1-4, with TRBD1 as a possible D gene (6 bases). Per the germline V gene, CDR1 is MNHEY and CDR2 is SMNVEV (reference sequence). CDR3 length equals 14 residues. V was shortened by 5 bases and J by 7 bases, with 14 bases between the two germline ends. DNA for the CDR3: TGTGCCAGCAGTCCGTACCAGGGGTTTGAAAAACTGTTTTTT. Translating gives CASSPYQGFEKLFF. Filled out from reference TRBV27 and TRBJ1-4, the complete variable domain reads EAQVTQNPRYLITVTGKKLTVTCSQNMNHEYMSWYRQDPGLGLRQIYYSMNVEVTDKGDVPEGYKVSRKEKRNFPLILESPSPNQTSLYFCASSPYQGFEKLFFGSGTQLSVL.

The chain links TRBV27 to TRBJ1-1, with D possibly being TRBD1 (5 bases). V dropped 2 bases and J dropped 7 bases, with 14 bases sitting between them. The CDR3 loop spans 14 amino acids. Germline CDR1 and CDR2: MNHEY and SMNVEV (reference sequence). This CDR3 reads CASSLGGLVNEAFF. CDR3 nucleotide sequence: TGTGCCAGCAGTTTAGGGGGGTTGGTCAATGAAGCTTTCTTT.

This chain joins TRBV27 and TRBJ2-6; unclear D gene. Germline V gene sequence: CDR1 MNHEY, CDR2 SMNVEV (reference sequence). CDR3 length equals 15 residues. Trimming removed 6 bases from V and 3 bases from J, with 12 bases in between. The CDR3 is CASRPSPSGANVLTF. CDR3 nucleotides: TGTGCCAGCAGGCCCAGTCCTAGTGGGGCCAACGTCCTGACTTTC.

V gene TRBV29-1 combines with J gene TRBJ2-1; 9 positions match TRBD2. V shed 0 bases, J shed 4 bases, and the junction held 16 bases outside the gene matches. This CDR3 is 19 amino acids long. CDR1 and CDR2 from the germline V gene are SQVTM and ANQGSEA. The CDR3 region is CSVEDPAGGPPRLYNEQFF. DNA for the CDR3: TGCAGCGTTGAAGACCCAGCGGGAGGCCCTCCTCGCCTTTACAATGAGCAGTTCTTC.